This TCR beta chain was recovered during a study of blood T cell repertoires in COVID-19. Background on the study: COVID-19 samples collected from the United States, Italy and Spain covered acute and convalescent phases.

V shed 5 bases, J shed 7 bases, and the junction held 9 bases outside the gene matches. This CDR3 region has 15 residues. Germline loops: CDR1 LNHNV, CDR2 YYDKDF (reference sequence). Profiled with immunoSEQ multiplex PCR; TCRdb holds only in-frame clones, not every one. The sample lists 200,000 to 300,000 clones; approximately 78% were seen once. Input material: peripheral blood. The TCR comes from a woman in her fifties or sixties with active or convalescent COVID-19. V usage is TRBV15 and J usage is TRBJ1-4; 8 nucleotides match TRBD1. CDR3 DNA: TGTGCCACCAGCTCACGACAGGGGAGGGGTGAAAAACTGTTTTTT. It yields the protein CATSSRQGRGEKLFF.